A selection of T cell receptor beta chains follows, all from one sample in a study of blood T cell repertoires in COVID-19. The assay was immunoSEQ multiplex PCR, and TCRdb's table has in-frame clones only and misses some. The sample shows about 190,000 clones, over 80% of them seen only once. The sequenced material came from peripheral blood. The receptors originated from a woman in her thirties with acute or convalescent COVID-19. CDR3s include the opening cysteine and the closing phenylalanine or tryptophan. D genes are given only for firm matches. Size is stated for part of the rows, as once, few or many counts, or as a class when the clone is expanded.

CDR3: CASSQDQGLETQYF
DNA: TGTGCCAGCAGCCAAGATCAGGGTTTGGAGACCCAGTACTTC
D: NA
J: TRBJ2-5
V: TRBV14
size: NA

CDR3: CASSFKQGVRGYTF
DNA: TGTGCCAGCAGTTTTAAACAGGGGGTCCGTGGCTACACCTTC
D: TRBD1
J: TRBJ1-2
V: TRBV27
size: NA

CDR3: CASSLATGGSGELFF
DNA: TGTGCCAGCAGCTTAGCAACAGGGGGGAGCGGGGAGCTGTTTTTT
D: TRBD1
J: TRBJ2-2
V: TRBV7-2
size: NA

CDR3: CASSQGRGVETQYF
DNA: TGTGCCAGCAGCCAAGGACGGGGGGTAGAGACCCAGTACTTC
D: TRBD2
J: TRBJ2-5
V: TRBV3-1/TRBV3-2
size: NA

CDR3: CASSEPSHQGGGELFF
DNA: TGTGCCAGCAGTGAACCCAGTCACCAAGGGGGCGGGGAGCTGTTTTTT
D: NA
J: TRBJ2-2
V: TRBV6-1
size: NA

CDR3: CASSLATGYGYTF
DNA: TGCGCCAGCAGCTTGGCGACAGGCTATGGCTACACCTTC
D: NA
J: TRBJ1-2
V: TRBV5-1
size: few

CDR3: CASSSPTGGSGYTF
DNA: TGCGCCAGCAGCTCCCCGACAGGGGGTAGTGGCTACACCTTC
D: TRBD1
J: TRBJ1-2
V: TRBV5-1
size: NA

CDR3: CASSLPPVTGNTIYF
DNA: TGTGCCAGCAGTCTACCCCCGGTTACTGGAAACACCATATATTTT
D: NA
J: TRBJ1-3
V: TRBV6-2/TRBV6-3
size: NA

CDR3: CASSVGQGRSYEQYF
DNA: TGTGCCAGCAGTGTCGGACAGGGTCGCTCCTACGAGCAGTACTTC
D: TRBD1
J: TRBJ2-7
V: TRBV2
size: NA

CDR3: CASSLTASGGHTDTQYF
DNA: TGTGCCAGCAGCTTAACGGCTAGCGGGGGGCACACAGATACGCAGTATTTT
D: TRBD2
J: TRBJ2-3
V: TRBV7-3
size: NA

CDR3: CASSVGTASNYGYTF
DNA: TGTGCCAGCAGCGTCGGGACAGCCTCTAACTATGGCTACACCTTC
D: TRBD1
J: TRBJ1-2
V: TRBV7-9
size: NA

CDR3: CASSQERGLGSQETQYF
DNA: TGTGCCAGCAGCCAAGAGCGGGGGCTCGGCTCACAGGAGACCCAGTACTTC
D: NA
J: TRBJ2-5
V: TRBV3-1/TRBV3-2
size: NA

CDR3: CASSYGWGAATAYTF
DNA: TGTGCCAGCAGTTACGGGTGGGGCGCAGCGACGGCCTACACCTTC
D: NA
J: TRBJ1-2
V: TRBV6-5
size: NA

CDR3: CASSYILGSDYGYTF
DNA: TGTGCCAGCAGTTACATTTTGGGTAGCGACTATGGCTACACCTTC
D: NA
J: TRBJ1-2
V: TRBV6-5
size: NA

CDR3: CATSPTGEGRQPQHF
DNA: TGTGCCACCAGTCCAACAGGGGAAGGGCGTCAGCCCCAGCATTTT
D: TRBD1
J: TRBJ1-5
V: TRBV24-1
size: NA

CDR3: CASSALTGPDTQYF
DNA: TGTGCCAGCAGCGCCCTAACAGGTCCAGATACGCAGTATTTT
D: NA
J: TRBJ2-3
V: TRBV9
size: NA

CDR3: CASSFLSGEKLFF
DNA: TGTGCCAGCAGCTTCTTGAGCGGGGAAAAACTGTTTTTT
D: NA
J: TRBJ1-4
V: TRBV7-2
size: NA

CDR3: CASSWGSGRAQETQYF
DNA: TGCGCCAGCAGCTGGGGCAGCGGGAGGGCCCAAGAGACCCAGTACTTC
D: TRBD2
J: TRBJ2-5
V: TRBV5-1
size: NA

CDR3: CASSVQAQQGGEQYF
DNA: TGTGCCAGCAGCGTCCAGGCTCAGCAGGGGGGCGAGCAGTACTTC
D: NA
J: TRBJ2-7
V: TRBV9
size: NA

CDR3: CASSFATSVGSAGGYTF
DNA: TGTGCCAGCAGCTTTGCCACCTCCGTGGGCTCGGCGGGAGGCTACACCTTC
D: NA
J: TRBJ1-2
V: TRBV7-2
size: NA

CDR3: CASSLGTGLAKNIQYF
DNA: TGCGCCAGCAGCCTCGGGACAGGGTTAGCCAAAAACATTCAGTACTTC
D: TRBD1
J: TRBJ2-4
V: TRBV5-1
size: NA

CDR3: CASSDSTGASPLHF
DNA: TGTGCCAGCAGTGACTCGACAGGGGCCTCACCCCTCCACTTT
D: TRBD1
J: TRBJ1-6
V: TRBV6-4
size: NA

CDR3: CASSQDRGNSYEQYF
DNA: TGCGCCAGCAGCCAAGATCGAGGGAACTCCTACGAGCAGTACTTC
D: NA
J: TRBJ2-7
V: TRBV4-1
size: NA

CDR3: CASSPPPGLYEQYF
DNA: TGTGCCAGCAGCCCACCCCCGGGACTCTACGAGCAGTACTTC
D: NA
J: TRBJ2-7
V: TRBV7-3
size: NA

CDR3: CASSQDTGGASYEQYF
DNA: TGTGCCAGCAGCCAAGACACAGGGGGCGCCTCCTACGAGCAGTACTTC
D: TRBD1
J: TRBJ2-7
V: TRBV4-2
size: NA